Below, one TCR beta chain is given with its context. The antigen is unknown. Each sample's input was 200 to 250 ng genomic DNA, some 40,000 genome equivalents. The entry originates in a study of T cell clusters in autoimmune cytopenias. Whole-study context: TRB sequencing had a median approximately 52,000 reads and roughly 2,400 distinct clonotypes per sample. Study findings and constraints: Primary autoimmune cytopenia patients appeared to lack physiological T cell clusters present in healthy donors. TRB repertoire shifts in secondary cytopenia and chronic lymphocytic leukemia mostly reflected lymphoma, not autoimmunity. The T cell clusters were defined only in silico, without experimental functional validation.

The CDR3 runs to 18 residues. Germline V gene lookup returns CDR1 KGHSH and CDR2 LQKENI. One tube held mixed TRB-A and TRB-B primer pools for touch-down PCR. TCRdb reworked the multiplex PCR reads into one entry per CDR3 protein, no DNA. The sample holds several thousand distinct CDR3 sequences. The rearrangement joins TRBV18 to TRBJ2-3. This clonotype originated in a human donor with an autoimmune cytopenia or autoimmune hepatitis (not recorded which). The specimen sequenced was peripheral blood. The CDR3 spells CASSPPGFSGPSTDTQYF.